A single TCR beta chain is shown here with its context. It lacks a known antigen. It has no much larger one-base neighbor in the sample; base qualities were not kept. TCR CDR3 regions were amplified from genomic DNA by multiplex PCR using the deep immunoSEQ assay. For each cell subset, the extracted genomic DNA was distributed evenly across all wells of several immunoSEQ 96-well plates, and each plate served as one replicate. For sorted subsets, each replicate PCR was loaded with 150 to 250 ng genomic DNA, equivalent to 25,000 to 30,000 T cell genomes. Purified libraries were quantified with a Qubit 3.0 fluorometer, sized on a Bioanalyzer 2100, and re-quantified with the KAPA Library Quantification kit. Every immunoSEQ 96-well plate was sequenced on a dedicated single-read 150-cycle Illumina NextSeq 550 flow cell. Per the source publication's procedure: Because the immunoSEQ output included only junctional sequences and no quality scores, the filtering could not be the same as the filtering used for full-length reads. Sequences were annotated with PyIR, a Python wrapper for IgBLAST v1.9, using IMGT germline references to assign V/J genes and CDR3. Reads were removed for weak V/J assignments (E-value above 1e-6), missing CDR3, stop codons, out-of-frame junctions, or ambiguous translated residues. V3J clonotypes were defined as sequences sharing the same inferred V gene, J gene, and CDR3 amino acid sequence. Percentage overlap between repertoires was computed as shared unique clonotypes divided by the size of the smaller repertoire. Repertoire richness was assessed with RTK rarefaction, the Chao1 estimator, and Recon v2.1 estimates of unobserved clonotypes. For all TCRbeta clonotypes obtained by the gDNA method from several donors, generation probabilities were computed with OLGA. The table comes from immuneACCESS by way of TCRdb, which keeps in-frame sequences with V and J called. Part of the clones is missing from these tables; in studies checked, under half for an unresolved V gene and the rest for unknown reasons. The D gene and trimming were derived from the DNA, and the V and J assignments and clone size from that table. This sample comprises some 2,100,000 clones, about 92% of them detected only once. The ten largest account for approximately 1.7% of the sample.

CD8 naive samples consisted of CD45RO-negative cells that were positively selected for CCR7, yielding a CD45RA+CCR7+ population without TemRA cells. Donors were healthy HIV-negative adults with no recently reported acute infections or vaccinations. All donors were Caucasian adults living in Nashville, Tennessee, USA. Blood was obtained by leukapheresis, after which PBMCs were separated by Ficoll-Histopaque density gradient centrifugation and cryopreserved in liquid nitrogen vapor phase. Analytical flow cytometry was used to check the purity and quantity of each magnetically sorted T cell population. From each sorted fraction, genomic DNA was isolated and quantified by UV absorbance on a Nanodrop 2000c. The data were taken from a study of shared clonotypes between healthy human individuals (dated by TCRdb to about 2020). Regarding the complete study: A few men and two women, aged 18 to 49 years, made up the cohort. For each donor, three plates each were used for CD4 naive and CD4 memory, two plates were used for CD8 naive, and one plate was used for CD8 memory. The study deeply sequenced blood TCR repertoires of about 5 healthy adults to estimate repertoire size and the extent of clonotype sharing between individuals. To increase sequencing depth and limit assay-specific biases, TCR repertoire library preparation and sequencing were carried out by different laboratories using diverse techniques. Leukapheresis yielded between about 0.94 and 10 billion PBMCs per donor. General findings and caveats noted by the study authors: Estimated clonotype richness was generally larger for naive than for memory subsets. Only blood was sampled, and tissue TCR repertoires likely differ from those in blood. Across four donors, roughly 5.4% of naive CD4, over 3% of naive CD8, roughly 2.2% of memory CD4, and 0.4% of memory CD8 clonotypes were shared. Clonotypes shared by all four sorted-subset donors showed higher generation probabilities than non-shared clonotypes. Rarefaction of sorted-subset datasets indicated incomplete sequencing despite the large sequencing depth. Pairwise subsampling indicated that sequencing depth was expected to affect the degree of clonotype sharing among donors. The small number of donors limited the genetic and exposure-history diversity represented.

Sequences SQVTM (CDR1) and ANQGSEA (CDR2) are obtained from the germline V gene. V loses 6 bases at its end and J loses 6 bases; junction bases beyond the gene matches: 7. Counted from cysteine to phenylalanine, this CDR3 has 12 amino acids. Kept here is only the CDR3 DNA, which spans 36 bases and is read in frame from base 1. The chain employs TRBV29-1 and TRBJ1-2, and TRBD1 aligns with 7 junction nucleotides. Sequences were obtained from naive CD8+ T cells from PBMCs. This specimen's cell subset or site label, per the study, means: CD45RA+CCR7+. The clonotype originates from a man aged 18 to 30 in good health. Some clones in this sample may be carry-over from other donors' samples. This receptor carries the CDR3 CSVLEGADGYTF. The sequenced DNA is TGCAGCGTGCTGGAGGGGGCGGATGGCTACACCTTC.